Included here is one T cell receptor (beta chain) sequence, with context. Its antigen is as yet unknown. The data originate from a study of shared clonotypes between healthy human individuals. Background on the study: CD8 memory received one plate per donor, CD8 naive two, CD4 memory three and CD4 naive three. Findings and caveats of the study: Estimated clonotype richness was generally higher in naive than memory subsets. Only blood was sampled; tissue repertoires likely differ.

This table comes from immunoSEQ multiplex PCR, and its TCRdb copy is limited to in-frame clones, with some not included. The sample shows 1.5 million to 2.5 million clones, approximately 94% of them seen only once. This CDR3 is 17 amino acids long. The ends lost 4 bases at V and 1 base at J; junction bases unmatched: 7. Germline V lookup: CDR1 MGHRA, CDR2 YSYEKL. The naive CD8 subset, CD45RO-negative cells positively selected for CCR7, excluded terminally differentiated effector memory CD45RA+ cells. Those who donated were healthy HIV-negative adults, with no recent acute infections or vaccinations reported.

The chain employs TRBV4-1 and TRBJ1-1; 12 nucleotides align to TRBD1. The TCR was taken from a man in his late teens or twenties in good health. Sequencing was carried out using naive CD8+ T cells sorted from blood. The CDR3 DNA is TGCGCCAGCAGCCCGGGGGGGACAGGGGGCACGAACACTGAAGCTTTCTTT. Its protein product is CASSPGGTGGTNTEAFF.